This TCR beta chain derives from a study of blood T cell repertoires in COVID-19. About the study: Specimens from acute and convalescent COVID-19 originated in the United States, Italy and Spain. T cells, B-cell-depleted T cells, or PBMCs provided the cDNA or gDNA that served as material.

In the authors' methods: From reference gene primer amplification, estimates of nucleated cell counts were derived. The data were produced by immunoSEQ multiplex PCR, yet TCRdb's version contains in-frame clones alone and is incomplete. Clonal size and the V and J genes are those of that table, whereas D and trimming came from the DNA. The table has fewer than 700,000 clones, about 89% seen once. As regards this clone: Other DNA sequences in the same sample also yield this CDR3.

A Seattle source enrolled patients during active infection and followed them longitudinally. CDR3 length: 13 amino acids. Between the trimmed V and J ends, which lost 0 bases and 3 bases, there was a span of 6 bases. Germline-derived CDR1 and CDR2 are SGHRS and YFSETQ. The sequenced sample consisted of peripheral blood. This receptor was taken from a woman aged 45 to 65 with COVID-19, enrolled during active disease. This rearrangement joins TRBV5-1 to TRBJ1-1; tentatively, D is TRBD1 (5 bases). The CDR3 spells CASSLVGDTEAFF. The CDR3 nucleotides are TGCGCCAGCAGCTTGGTAGGGGACACTGAAGCTTTCTTT.